This TCR beta chain was found in a study of blood T cell repertoires in COVID-19. Across the study: COVID-19 samples collected from the United States, Italy and Spain covered acute and convalescent phases. From T cells, B-cell-depleted T cells, or PBMCs came the material, which was cDNA or gDNA.

In this sample, this clone turned up once. Per the study methods: The assay estimated nucleated cells by amplifying reference gene primers. Some clones are missing from TCRdb's copy, which holds only in-frame ones; the method was immunoSEQ multiplex PCR. The V and J calls and clone size are taken from that table; D and trimming were inferred from the DNA. This table has 50,000 to 60,000 clones, 75% to 95% appearing once. This CDR3 is built from 14 residues. Germline-derived CDR1 and CDR2 are SGHTA and FQGNSA. Between the trimmed V and J ends, which lost 1 base and 3 bases, there was a span of 10 bases.

The J gene is TRBJ2-7, the V gene TRBV7-2; D not resolved. Material for sequencing was peripheral blood. The receptor comes from a middle-aged man with acute or convalescent COVID-19. Here the CDR3 reads CASSLVIGGYEQYF. The CDR3 DNA reads TGTGCCAGCAGCTTAGTCATCGGTGGCTACGAGCAGTACTTC. Based on the CDR3 plus reference TRBV7-2 and TRBJ2-7, the full variable domain is GAGVSQSPSNKVTEKGKDVELRCDPISGHTALYWYRQSLGQGLEFLIYFQGNSAPDKSGLPSDRFSAERTGGSVSTLTIQRTQQEDSAVYLCASSLVIGGYEQYFGPGTRLTVT.